This T cell receptor (beta chain) appears in the sequencing data of a study of T cell repertoires in cytomegalovirus infection. Study-level information: Both a matching HLA type and CMV infection were indicated by public TCR beta signatures. General observations from the study: Adding up the frequency of public TCR beta families identified people who carried CMV plus the relevant HLA. Ex vivo responses were dominated by HLA-C-restricted CMV-specific TCR beta clonotypes.

TCRdb re-called the reads with MiXCR, one entry per CDR3 protein. In the table there are a few hundred thousand distinct CDR3 sequences, around a quarter of which are singletons. As concerns this clonotype: Its cognate antigen is unknown.

The sample comprised PBMCs. The source of this sequence is a human donor in good health (CMV status not recorded). Some clones in this sample may be carry-over from other donors' samples.

The CDR3 DNA follows: TGTGCCAGCAGTTTTCGGAGCAGGGGTGAGGAGACCCAGTACTTC. It encodes CASSFRSRGEETQYF. J is TRBJ2-5 and V is TRBV27; weak D call: TRBD1 (6 bases). The CDR3 runs 15 residues. The germline V and J ends were trimmed by 3 bases and 5 bases, with 16 bases remaining between them. CDR1 and CDR2 from the germline V gene are MNHEY and SMNVEV (reference sequence).